This record looks at one T cell receptor beta chain sequence and its context. The sample originates from a study of shared clonotypes between healthy human individuals. The V and J ends lost 4 bases and 2 bases, in that order; junction bases with no gene match: 5. Germline CDR1 is MNHNS and CDR2 is SASEGT. The CDR3 contains 15 residues. TCRdb keeps only in-frame clones here, not all; method: immunoSEQ multiplex PCR. The sample holds approximately 640,000 clones, more than 70% seen once. The TCR comes from a woman in her twenties or thirties in good health. Sample: memory CD4+ T cells sorted from blood. Subset defined: CD45RA-negative fraction. The chain has TRBV6-1 and TRBJ2-3, with TRBD2 matching 8 bases. The CDR3 spells CASSVSGGYTDTQYF. CDR3 sequence (DNA): TGTGCCAGCAGTGTCAGCGGGGGTTACACAGATACGCAGTATTTT.